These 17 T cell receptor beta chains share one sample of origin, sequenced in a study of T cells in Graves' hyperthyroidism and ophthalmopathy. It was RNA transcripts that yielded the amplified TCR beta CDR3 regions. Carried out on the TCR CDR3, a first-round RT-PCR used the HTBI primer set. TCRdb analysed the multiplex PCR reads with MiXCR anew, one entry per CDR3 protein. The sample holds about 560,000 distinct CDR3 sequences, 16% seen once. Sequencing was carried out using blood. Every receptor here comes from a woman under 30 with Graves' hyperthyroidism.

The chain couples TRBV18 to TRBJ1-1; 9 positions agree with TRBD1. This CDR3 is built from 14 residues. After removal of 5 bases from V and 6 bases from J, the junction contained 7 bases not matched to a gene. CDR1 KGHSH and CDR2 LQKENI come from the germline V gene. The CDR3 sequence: CASSTTGGISEAFF. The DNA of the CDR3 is TGTGCCAGCTCAACCACAGGGGGCATATCTGAAGCTTTCTTT. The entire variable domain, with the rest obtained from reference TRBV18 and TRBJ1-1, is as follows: NAGVMQNPRHLVRRRGQEARLRCSPMKGHSHVYWYRQLPEEGLKFMVYLQKENIIDESGMPKERFSAEFPKEGPSILRIQQVVRGDSAAYFCASSTTGGISEAFFGQGTRLTVV.

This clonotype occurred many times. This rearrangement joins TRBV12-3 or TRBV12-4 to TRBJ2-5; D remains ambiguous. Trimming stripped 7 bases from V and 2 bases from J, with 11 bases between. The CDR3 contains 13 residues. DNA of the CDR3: TGTGCCAGCAAGTCGTTCATTCAAGAGACCCAGTACTTC. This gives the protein CASKSFIQETQYF.

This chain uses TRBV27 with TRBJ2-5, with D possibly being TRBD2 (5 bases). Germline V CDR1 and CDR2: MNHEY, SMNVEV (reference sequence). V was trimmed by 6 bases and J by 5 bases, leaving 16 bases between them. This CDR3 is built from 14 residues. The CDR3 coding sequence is TGTGCCAGCAGCCGGGGTGGAGATTCGGAGACCCAGTACTTC. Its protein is CASSRGGDSETQYF.

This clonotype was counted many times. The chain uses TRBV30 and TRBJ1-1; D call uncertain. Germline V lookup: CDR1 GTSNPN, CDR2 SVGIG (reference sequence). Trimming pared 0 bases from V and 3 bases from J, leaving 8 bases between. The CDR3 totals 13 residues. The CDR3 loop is CAWSVLRDTEAFF. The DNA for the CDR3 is TGTGCCTGGAGTGTACTGCGGGACACTGAAGCTTTCTTT.

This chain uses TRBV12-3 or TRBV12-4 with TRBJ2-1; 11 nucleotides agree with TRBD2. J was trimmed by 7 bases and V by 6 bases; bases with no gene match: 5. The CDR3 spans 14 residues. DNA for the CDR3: TGTGCCAGCAGAACTACTAGCGGGAGAAATGAGCAGTTCTTC. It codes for CASRTTSGRNEQFF.

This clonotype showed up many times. For the CDR3, the DNA is TGTGCCAGCAGTCCGGCCGGGACAGGCGCCTACGAGCAGTACTTC. This encodes CASSPAGTGAYEQYF. The chain uses TRBV27 and TRBJ2-7, with 8 bases fitting TRBD1. V shed 5 bases, J shed 2 bases, and the junction held 8 bases outside the gene matches. CDR3 length: 15 amino acids. Looked up from germline, CDR1 is MNHEY and CDR2 is SMNVEV (reference sequence).

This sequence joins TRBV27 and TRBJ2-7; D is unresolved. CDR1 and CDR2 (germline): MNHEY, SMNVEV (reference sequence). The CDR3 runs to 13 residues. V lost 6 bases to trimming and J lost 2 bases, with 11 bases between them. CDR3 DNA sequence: TGTGCCAGCAGCCACGATCCGCCCTACGAGCAGTACTTC. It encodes CASSHDPPYEQYF.

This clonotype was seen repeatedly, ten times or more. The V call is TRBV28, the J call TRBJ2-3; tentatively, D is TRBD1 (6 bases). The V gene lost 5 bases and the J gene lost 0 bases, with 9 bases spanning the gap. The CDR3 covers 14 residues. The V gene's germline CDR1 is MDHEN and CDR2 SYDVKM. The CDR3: CASSPDSSTDTQYF. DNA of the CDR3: TGTGCCAGCAGTCCGGACAGTAGCACAGATACGCAGTATTTT.

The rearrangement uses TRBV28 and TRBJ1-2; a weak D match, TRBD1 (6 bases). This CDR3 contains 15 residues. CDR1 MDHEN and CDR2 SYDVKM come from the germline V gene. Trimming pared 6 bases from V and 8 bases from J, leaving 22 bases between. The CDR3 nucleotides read TGTGCCAGCAGGACGGGAGTAGGTGGGACACGCGGCTACACCTTC. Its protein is CASRTGVGGTRGYTF.

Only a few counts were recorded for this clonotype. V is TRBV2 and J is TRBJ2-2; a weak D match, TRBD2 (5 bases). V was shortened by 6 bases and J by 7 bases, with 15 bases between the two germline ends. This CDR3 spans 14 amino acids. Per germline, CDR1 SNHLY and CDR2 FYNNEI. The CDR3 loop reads CASRKMASSGELFF. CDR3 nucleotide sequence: TGTGCCAGCAGGAAAATGGCTAGCAGCGGGGAGCTGTTTTTT. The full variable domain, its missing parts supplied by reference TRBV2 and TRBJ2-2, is EPEVTQTPSHQVTQMGQEVILRCVPISNHLYFYWYRQILGQKVEFLVSFYNNEISEKSEIFDDQFSVERPDGSNFTLKIRSTKLEDSAMYFCASRKMASSGELFFGEGSRLTVL.

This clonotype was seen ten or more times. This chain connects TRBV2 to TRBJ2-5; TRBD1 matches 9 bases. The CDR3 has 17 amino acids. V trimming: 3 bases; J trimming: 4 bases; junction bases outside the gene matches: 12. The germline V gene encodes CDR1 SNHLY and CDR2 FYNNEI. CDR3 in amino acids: CASSDLLGTGKSETQYF. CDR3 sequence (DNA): TGTGCCAGCAGTGACCTCCTCGGGACAGGGAAGTCAGAGACCCAGTACTTC.

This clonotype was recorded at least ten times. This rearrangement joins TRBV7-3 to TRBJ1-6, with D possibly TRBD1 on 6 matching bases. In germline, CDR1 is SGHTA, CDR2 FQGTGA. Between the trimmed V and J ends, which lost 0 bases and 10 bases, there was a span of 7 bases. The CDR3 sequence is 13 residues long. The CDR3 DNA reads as TGTGCCAGCAGCTTAACGGGGGGCTCACCCCTCCACTTT. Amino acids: CASSLTGGSPLHF.

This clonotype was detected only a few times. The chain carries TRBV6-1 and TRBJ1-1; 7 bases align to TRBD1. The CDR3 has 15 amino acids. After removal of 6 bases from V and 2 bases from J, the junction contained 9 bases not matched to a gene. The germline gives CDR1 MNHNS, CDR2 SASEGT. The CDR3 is CASRFWDSANTEAFF. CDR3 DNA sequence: TGTGCCAGCAGATTTTGGGACAGTGCTAACACTGAAGCTTTCTTT.

The CDR3 protein is CASSSPRSGNTIYF. CDR3 bases: TGTGCCAGCAGCAGCCCCCGCTCTGGAAACACCATATATTTT. The V gene is TRBV11-1, the J gene TRBJ1-3; D uncertain. The CDR3 totals 14 residues. In germline, CDR1 is SGHAT, CDR2 FQDESV (reference sequence). V lost 5 bases and J lost 0, with 8 bases in between. The variable domain in full, with the rest retrieved from reference TRBV11-1 and TRBJ1-3, is EAEVAQSPRYKITEKSQAVAFWCDPISGHATLYWYRQILGQGPELLVQFQDESVVDDSQLPKDRFSAERLKGVDSTLKIQPAELGDSAMYLCASSSPRSGNTIYFGEGSWLTVV.

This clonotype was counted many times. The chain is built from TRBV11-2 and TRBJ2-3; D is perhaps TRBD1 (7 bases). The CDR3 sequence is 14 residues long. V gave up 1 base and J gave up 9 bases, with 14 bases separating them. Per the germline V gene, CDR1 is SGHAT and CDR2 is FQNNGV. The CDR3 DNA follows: TGTGCCAGCAGCTTAGTTTCAGGGGGGAACACGCAGTATTTT. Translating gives CASSLVSGGNTQYF.

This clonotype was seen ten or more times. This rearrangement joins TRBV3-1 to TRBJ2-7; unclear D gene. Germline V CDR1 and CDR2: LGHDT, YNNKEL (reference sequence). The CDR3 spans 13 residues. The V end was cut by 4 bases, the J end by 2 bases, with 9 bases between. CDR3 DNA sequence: TGTGCCAGCAGCCGATTGTCCCCCTACGAGCAGTACTTC. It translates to CASSRLSPYEQYF.

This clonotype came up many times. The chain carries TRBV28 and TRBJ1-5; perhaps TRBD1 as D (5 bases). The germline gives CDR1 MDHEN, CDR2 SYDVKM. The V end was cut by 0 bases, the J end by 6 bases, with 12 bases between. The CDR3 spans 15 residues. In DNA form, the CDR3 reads TGTGCCAGCAGTTTATGGGCAGGGAACCCTCAGCCCCAGCATTTT. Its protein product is CASSLWAGNPQPQHF.